The entry below describes one T cell receptor (beta chain). Some clones are missing from TCRdb's copy, which holds only in-frame ones; the method was immunoSEQ multiplex PCR. Among roughly 100,000 clones listed, roughly 90% were seen once. The sample comes from a study of T cell responses to AZD1222 COVID-19 vaccine. Deletions cut 4 bases from V and 4 bases from J, with 3 bases between. This CDR3 is built from 11 residues. The sequencing used peripheral blood, collected on day 0 of AZD1222 vaccination. This rearrangement joins TRBV12-3 or TRBV12-4 to TRBJ2-3; D unresolved. The receptor was isolated from an adult in good health. DNA of the CDR3: TGTGCCAGCAGTTATCCAGATACGCAGTATTTT. This gives the protein CASSYPDTQYF.